Below are 28 T cell receptor beta chains sequenced from a single sample in a study of T-cell reconstitution after alpha-beta-depleted transplantation in children. Molecular barcoding with unique molecular identifiers was used for the TCRbeta library. TCRdb re-analysed the PCR reads in MiXCR, keeping a single row per CDR3 protein. This sample has 580,000 or so distinct CDR3 sequences, with 23% found just once. This specimen was PBMCs, mostly from graft donor cells, taken 360 days after TCRalphabeta/CD19-depleted stem cell transplant. Every receptor here comes from a boy under two years old who had a stem cell transplant for acute myeloid leukemia, so the T cells may come from the graft donor.

The J gene is TRBJ2-3, the V gene TRBV21-1; the DNA was not compared with TRBD1, the D call given in the table. TRBV21-1 has pseudogene status. There are 15 residues in the CDR3. This CDR3 is CASRGQAPSTDTQYF. In DNA, the CDR3 is TGTGCCAGCAGGGGACAGGCGCCTAGCACAGATACGCAGTATTTT.

This clonotype was detected ten times or more. J is TRBJ2-5 and V is TRBV12-3 or TRBV12-4; the match to TRBD1 covers 8 bases. With 4 bases clipped from V and 0 bases from J, the junction kept 7 bases outside the gene matches. The CDR3 consists of 16 residues. CDR3 residues: CASSSHGTGYQETQYF. In DNA form, the CDR3 reads TGTGCCAGCAGTTCGCATGGGACAGGCTACCAAGAGACCCAGTACTTC.

The sample holds many counts of this clonotype. The gene calls are TRBV29-1 and TRBJ2-1, with 8 nucleotides matching TRBD1. CDR1 is SQVTM, CDR2 ANQGSEA, per germline. CDR3 length: 13 residues. V was pared by 8 bases and J by 6 bases, with 9 bases of the junction left unmatched. The CDR3 here is CSFSSDRVNEQFF. Here the CDR3 DNA reads TGCAGCTTCTCATCGGACAGGGTCAATGAGCAGTTCTTC.

This clonotype was detected only a few times. This chain links TRBV20-1 with TRBJ2-3; TRBD2 agrees at 8 bases. The CDR3 extends over 14 amino acids. Per germline, CDR1 DFQATT and CDR2 SNEGSKA (reference sequence). V shed 6 bases and J 5 bases; nucleotides not matched to a gene: 10. DNA of the CDR3: TGCAGTGCGGTTCGCGGGGGGCCGAGAGATACGCAGTATTTT. It encodes CSAVRGGPRDTQYF.

This clonotype was found a few times. The chain uses TRBV4-3 and TRBJ2-5; D gene uncertain. CDR1 is LGHNA, CDR2 YSLEER, per germline. The CDR3 runs to 15 residues. V was pared by 1 base and J by 2 bases, with 11 bases between. As DNA, the CDR3 is TGCGCCAGCAGCCAAGGTCAAGGGTTTCAAGAGACCCAGTACTTC. Protein sequence: CASSQGQGFQETQYF.

This clonotype was counted at least ten times. V is TRBV6-1 and J is TRBJ2-1; 11 bases fit TRBD2. The trim removed 6 bases at V and 5 bases at J, leaving 6 bases unmatched. This CDR3 region has 15 residues. Germline CDR1 is MNHNS and CDR2 is SASEGT. The CDR3 DNA reads as TGTGCCAGCAGGCTACTAGCGGGGGCCAACAATGAGCAGTTCTTC. Its translation is CASRLLAGANNEQFF.

This clonotype was counted a few times. The chain combines TRBV15 with TRBJ2-7, with 9 bases fitting TRBD1. V gave up 2 bases and J gave up 4 bases; unmatched junction bases: 3. Per germline, CDR1 LNHNV and CDR2 YYDKDF (reference sequence). CDR3 length: 14 amino acids. In DNA, the CDR3 is TGTGCCACCAGCAGAACAGGGGGCCATTACGAGCAGTACGTC. This encodes CATSRTGGHYEQYV.

This clonotype was counted a few times. V gene TRBV18 combines with J gene TRBJ2-7, with D possibly being TRBD1 or TRBD2 (6 bases each). V lost 6 bases and J 3 bases, leaving 15 bases between the germline ends. Germline CDR1 KGHSH, CDR2 LQKENI. The CDR3 consists of 14 residues. The CDR3 sequence: CASSTEGHLYEQYV. Here the CDR3 DNA reads TGTGCCAGCTCGACGGAGGGACACCTCTACGAGCAGTACGTC.

This clonotype was recorded many times. V is TRBV20-1 and J is TRBJ1-2; 12 nucleotides match TRBD1. Germline CDR1 is DFQATT and CDR2 is SNEGSKA (reference sequence). Unmatched junction bases numbered 7, after V lost 6 bases and J lost 8 bases. This CDR3 has 13 residues. CDR3 DNA: TGCAGTGCCAGGGACAGGGGGCTAAGAGGCTACACCTTC. Translating gives CSARDRGLRGYTF.

The chain has TRBV12-3 or TRBV12-4 and TRBJ1-2; 7 nucleotides line up with TRBD1. The V and J ends lost 10 bases and 8 bases, in that order; junction bases with no gene match: 10. The CDR3 spans 12 residues. DNA for the CDR3: TGTGCCACCTCCTACTACAGGGGAGGCTACACCTTC. It codes for CATSYYRGGYTF.

The chain has TRBV10-3 and TRBJ1-5, with a tentative D call TRBD1 (6 bases). Trimming stripped 0 bases from V and 3 bases from J, with 9 bases between. Germline V gives CDR1 ENHRY, CDR2 SYGVKD. This CDR3 region has 15 residues. This CDR3 reads CAISESGGINQPQHF. CDR3 nucleotide sequence: TGTGCCATCAGTGAGTCAGGGGGGATCAATCAGCCCCAGCATTTT.

The V call is TRBV29-1, the J call TRBJ1-4; 9 bases fit TRBD1. V lost 7 bases to trimming and J lost 7 bases; unmatched junction nucleotides: 16. The CDR3 totals 16 residues. CDR1 is SQVTM and CDR2 is ANQGSEA in the germline V gene. CDR3 bases: TGCAGCGCGTTAGGGGACAGGGAGATGAAGAGTGAAAAACTGTTTTTT. Amino acid sequence: CSALGDREMKSEKLFF.

The V and J genes are TRBV6-5 and TRBJ2-1; unclear D gene. This CDR3 comprises 15 residues. Trimming cost V 0 bases and J 10 bases, with 16 bases left between them. Germline V gene data show CDR1 as MNHEY and CDR2 as SVGAGI. The DNA for the CDR3 is TGTGCCAGCAGTTACTCGTCTACCGGCCGTGGGGAGCAGTTCTTC. Protein: CASSYSSTGRGEQFF.

CDR3 sequence reads: CSVATGGSTEAFF. The CDR3, as DNA: TGCAGCGTCGCCACAGGGGGGAGTACTGAAGCTTTCTTT. V usage is TRBV29-1 and J usage is TRBJ1-1; TRBD1 matches 8 bases. Germline loops: CDR1 SQVTM, CDR2 ANQGSEA. The CDR3 totals 13 residues. V lost 6 bases, J lost 5 bases, and 8 bases stayed unmatched.

The chain uses TRBV5-1 and TRBJ2-3; 9 positions agree with TRBD1. V lost 3 bases to trimming and J lost 3 bases; unmatched junction nucleotides: 5. Per germline, CDR1 SGHRS and CDR2 YFSETQ. CDR3 length: 15 residues. The CDR3 coding sequence is TGCGCCAGCAGCTCCGAAGGGACAGGGACAGATACGCAGTATTTT. It is translated as CASSSEGTGTDTQYF.

The V call is TRBV29-1, the J call TRBJ2-6, with unresolved D. This CDR3 comprises 16 residues. Deletions cut 4 bases from V and 4 bases from J, with 17 bases between. The germline V gene encodes CDR1 SQVTM and CDR2 ANQGSEA. The CDR3 loop is CSVVSGLPAGANVLTF. The DNA for the CDR3 is TGCAGCGTTGTTTCGGGCCTCCCGGCGGGGGCCAACGTCCTGACTTTC.

This clonotype was observed many times. One end of the junction fails to match germline, which may point to a read error. V usage is TRBV12-3 or TRBV12-4 and J usage is TRBJ2-2; D is unresolved. The CDR3 is 13 residues long. This CDR3 is CASSFRGTGELFF. Here the CDR3 DNA reads TGCGCCAGCAGCTTCCGCGGCACCGGGGAGCTGTTTTTT.

This clonotype appeared a few times. The chain couples TRBV6-5 to TRBJ2-3; D perhaps matches TRBD1 (5 bases). This CDR3 has 14 amino acids. The germline gives CDR1 MNHEY, CDR2 SVGAGI. Trimming stripped 4 bases from V and 2 bases from J, with 10 bases between. The CDR3 coding sequence is TGTGCCAGCAGTTTCTCCAGGGCCACAGATACGCAGTATTTT. Translating gives CASSFSRATDTQYF.

This clonotype occurred a few times. In nucleotides, the CDR3 is TGCGCCAGCAGCCAAGATCTGGGGGCACGGCGTAATGGCTACACCTTC. Residues: CASSQDLGARRNGYTF. V usage is TRBV4-3 and J usage is TRBJ1-2, with D maybe TRBD1 (6 bases). Trimming pared 0 bases from V and 6 bases from J, leaving 17 bases between. CDR1 and CDR2 from the germline V gene are LGHNA and YSLEER. This CDR3 contains 16 residues.

The chain uses TRBV6-1 and TRBJ2-7; 7 bases match TRBD1. Germline V gene data show CDR1 as MNHNS and CDR2 as SASEGT. Germline trimming cut 4 bases from V and 1 base from J; bases unmatched to any gene: 7. The CDR3 loop spans 15 amino acids. CDR3 sequence (DNA): TGTGCCAGCAGTGCTGACAGGGTTGGGTCCTACGAGCAGTACTTC. Encoded protein: CASSADRVGSYEQYF.

This clonotype was found a few times. The chain employs TRBV27 and TRBJ1-5; the D is unclear. Germline lookup yields CDR1 MNHEY and CDR2 SMNVEV (reference sequence). This CDR3 spans 12 amino acids. Trimming took 8 bases from V and 4 from J, leaving 9 bases between them. CDR3 sequence (DNA): TGTGCCAGCGGCCAGGTTAATCAGCCCCAGCATTTT. Its translation: CASGQVNQPQHF.

In its sample, this clonotype was seen many times. The genes are TRBV29-1 and TRBJ2-2; D may be TRBD1 (6 bases). Looked up from germline, CDR1 is SQVTM and CDR2 is ANQGSEA. Trimming cost V 5 bases and J 7 bases, with 14 bases left between them. This CDR3 has 13 amino acids. This CDR3 reads CSVILIRGGELFF. The CDR3 DNA reads TGCAGCGTTATCCTCATCAGGGGCGGGGAGCTGTTTTTT.

This clonotype was counted only a few times. The rearrangement links TRBV12-3 or TRBV12-4 to TRBJ1-1; D remains ambiguous. V was cut by 3 bases and J by 6 bases, with 11 bases left in between. The CDR3 is 13 residues long. The CDR3 DNA sequence: TGTGCCAGCAGTTTTGCGTTGAGAGCTGAAGCTTTCTTT. It specifies CASSFALRAEAFF.

At least ten counts were recorded for this clonotype. V and J are TRBV6-1 and TRBJ2-5; tentative D call: TRBD1 (5 bases). Per the germline V gene, CDR1 is MNHNS and CDR2 is SASEGT. V lost 5 bases and J lost 5, with 15 bases in between. This CDR3 comprises 14 residues. In DNA form, the CDR3 reads TGTGCCAGCAGTCCAGAGAAGGGGTGGGAGACCCAGTACTTC. It translates to CASSPEKGWETQYF.

Only a few counts were recorded for this clonotype. The V and J genes are TRBV6-2 or TRBV6-3 and TRBJ2-7, with TRBD1 matching over 10 bases. The CDR3 is 13 amino acids. Germline CDR1 MNHEY, CDR2 SVGEGT. CDR3 coding DNA: TGTGGGGCGGCGGGACAGGGGTCCTACGAGCAGTACTTC. Its translation: CGAAGQGSYEQYF.

The chain carries TRBV18 and TRBJ2-5; unclear D gene. The length of the CDR3 is 13 residues. Trimming removed 3 bases from V and 5 bases from J, with 10 bases in between. Germline values: CDR1 KGHSH, CDR2 LQKENI. DNA for the CDR3: TGTGCCAGCTCACCGGAAGGCAGCGAGACCCAGTACTTC. This codes for CASSPEGSETQYF. Together with reference TRBV18 and TRBJ2-5, the CDR3 gives the full variable domain: NAGVMQNPRHLVRRRGQEARLRCSPMKGHSHVYWYRQLPEEGLKFMVYLQKENIIDESGMPKERFSAEFPKEGPSILRIQQVVRGDSAAYFCASSPEGSETQYFGPGTRLLVL.

The genes are TRBV6-5 and TRBJ2-1; the D gene is possibly TRBD1 (5 bases). The CDR3 is made up of 14 amino acids. V gave up 2 bases and J gave up 4 bases, with 9 bases separating them. The V gene's germline CDR1 is MNHEY and CDR2 SVGAGI. The CDR3 reads CASSYRAGYNEQFF. The CDR3 DNA follows: TGTGCCAGCAGTTACCGAGCAGGGTACAATGAGCAGTTCTTC.

The rearrangement uses TRBV6-1 and TRBJ2-7, with 10 bases lining up with TRBD1. Unmatched junction bases numbered 7, after V lost 6 bases and J lost 5 bases. This CDR3 contains 14 residues. Germline CDR1 and CDR2: MNHNS and SASEGT. As DNA, the CDR3 is TGTGCCAGCAGGCCAGACAGGGGGCCTAACGAGCAGTACTTC. Residues: CASRPDRGPNEQYF.